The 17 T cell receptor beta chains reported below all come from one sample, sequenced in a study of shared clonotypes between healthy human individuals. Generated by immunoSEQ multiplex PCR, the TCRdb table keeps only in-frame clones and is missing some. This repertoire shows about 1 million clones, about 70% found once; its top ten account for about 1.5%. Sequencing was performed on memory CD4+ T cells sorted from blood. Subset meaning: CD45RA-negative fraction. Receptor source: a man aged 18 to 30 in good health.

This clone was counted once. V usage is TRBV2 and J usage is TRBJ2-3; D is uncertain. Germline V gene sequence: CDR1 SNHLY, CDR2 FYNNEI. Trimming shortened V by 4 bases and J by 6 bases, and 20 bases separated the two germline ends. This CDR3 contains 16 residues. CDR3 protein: CASSASLGPLTDTQYF. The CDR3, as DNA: TGTGCCAGCAGTGCAAGTTTAGGGCCACTTACGGATACGCAGTATTTT. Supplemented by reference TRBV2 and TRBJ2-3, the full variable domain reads EPEVTQTPSHQVTQMGQEVILRCVPISNHLYFYWYRQILGQKVEFLVSFYNNEISEKSEIFDDQFSVERPDGSNFTLKIRSTKLEDSAMYFCASSASLGPLTDTQYFGPGTRLTVL.

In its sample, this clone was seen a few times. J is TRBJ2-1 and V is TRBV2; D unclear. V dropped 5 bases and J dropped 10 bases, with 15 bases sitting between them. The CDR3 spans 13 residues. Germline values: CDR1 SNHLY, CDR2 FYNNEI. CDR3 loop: CASSPLSPGEQFF. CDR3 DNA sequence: TGTGCCAGCAGTCCACTATCCCCCGGGGAGCAGTTCTTC.

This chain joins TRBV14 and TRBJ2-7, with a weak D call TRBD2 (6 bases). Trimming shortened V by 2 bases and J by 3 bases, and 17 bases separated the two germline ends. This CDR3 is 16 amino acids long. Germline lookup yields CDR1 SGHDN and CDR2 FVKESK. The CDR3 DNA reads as TGTGCCAGCAGCCAAACACTAAACCGGGACTTCTACGAGCAGTACTTC. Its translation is CASSQTLNRDFYEQYF.

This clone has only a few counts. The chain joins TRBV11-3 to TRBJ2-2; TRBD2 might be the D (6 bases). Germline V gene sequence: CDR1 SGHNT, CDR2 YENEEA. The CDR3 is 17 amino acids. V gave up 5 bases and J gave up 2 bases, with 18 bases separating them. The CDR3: CASSPEGGVYNTGELFF. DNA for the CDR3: TGTGCCAGCAGCCCCGAGGGCGGGGTCTACAACACCGGGGAGCTGTTTTTT.

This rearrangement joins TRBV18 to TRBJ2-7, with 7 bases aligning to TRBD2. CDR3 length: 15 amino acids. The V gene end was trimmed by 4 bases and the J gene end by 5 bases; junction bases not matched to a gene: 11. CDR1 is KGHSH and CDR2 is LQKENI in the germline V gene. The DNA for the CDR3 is TGTGCCAGCTCACAGCCAGGGAGGGTGAGGGACGAGCAGTACTTC. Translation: CASSQPGRVRDEQYF.

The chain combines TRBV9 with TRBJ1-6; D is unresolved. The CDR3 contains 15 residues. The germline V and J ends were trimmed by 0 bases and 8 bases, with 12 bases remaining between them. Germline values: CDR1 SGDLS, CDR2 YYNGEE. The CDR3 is CASSVAQRMDSPLHF. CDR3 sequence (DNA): TGTGCCAGCAGCGTAGCCCAGAGGATGGATTCACCCCTCCACTTT.

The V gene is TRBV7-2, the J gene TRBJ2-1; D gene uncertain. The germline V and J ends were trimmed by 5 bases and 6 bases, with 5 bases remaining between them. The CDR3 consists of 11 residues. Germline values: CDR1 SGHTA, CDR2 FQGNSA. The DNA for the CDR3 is TGTGCCAGCAGCATTATCAATGAGCAGTTCTTC. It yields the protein CASSIINEQFF.

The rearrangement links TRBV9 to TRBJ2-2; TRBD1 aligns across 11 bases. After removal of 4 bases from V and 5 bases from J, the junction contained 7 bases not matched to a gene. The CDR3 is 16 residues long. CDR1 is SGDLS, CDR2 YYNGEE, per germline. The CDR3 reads CASSPRDRGITGELFF. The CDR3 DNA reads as TGTGCCAGCAGCCCCCGGGACAGGGGGATAACCGGGGAGCTGTTTTTT.

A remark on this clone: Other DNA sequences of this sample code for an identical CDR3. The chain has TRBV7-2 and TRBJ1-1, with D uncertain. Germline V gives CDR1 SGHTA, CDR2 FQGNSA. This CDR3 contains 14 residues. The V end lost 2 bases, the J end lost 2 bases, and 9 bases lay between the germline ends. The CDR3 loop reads CASSLSLINTEAFF. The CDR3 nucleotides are TGTGCCAGCAGCTTAAGTCTTATTAACACTGAAGCTTTCTTT.

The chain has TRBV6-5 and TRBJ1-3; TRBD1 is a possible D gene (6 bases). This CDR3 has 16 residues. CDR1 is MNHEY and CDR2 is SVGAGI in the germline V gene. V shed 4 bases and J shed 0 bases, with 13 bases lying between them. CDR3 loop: CASSSGTPISGNTIYF. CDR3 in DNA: TGTGCCAGCAGTTCCGGGACACCTATCTCTGGAAACACCATATATTTT.

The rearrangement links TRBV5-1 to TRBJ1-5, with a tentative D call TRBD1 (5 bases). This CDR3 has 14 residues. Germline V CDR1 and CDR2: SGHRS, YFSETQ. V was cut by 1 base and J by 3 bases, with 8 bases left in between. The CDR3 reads CASSLTGANQPQHF. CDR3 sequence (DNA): TGCGCCAGCAGCTTGACCGGGGCCAATCAGCCCCAGCATTTT.

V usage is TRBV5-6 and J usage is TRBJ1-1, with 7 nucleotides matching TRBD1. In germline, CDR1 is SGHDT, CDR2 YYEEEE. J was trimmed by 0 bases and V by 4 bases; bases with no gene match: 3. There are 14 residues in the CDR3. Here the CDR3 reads CASSRDRMNTEAFF. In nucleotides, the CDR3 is TGTGCCAGCAGCCGGGACAGAATGAACACTGAAGCTTTCTTT. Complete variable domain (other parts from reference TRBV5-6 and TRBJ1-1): DAGVTQSPTHLIKTRGQQVTLRCSPKSGHDTVSWYQQALGQGPQFIFQYYEEEERQRGNFPDRFSGHQFPNYSSELNVNALLLGDSALYLCASSRDRMNTEAFFGQGTRLTVV.

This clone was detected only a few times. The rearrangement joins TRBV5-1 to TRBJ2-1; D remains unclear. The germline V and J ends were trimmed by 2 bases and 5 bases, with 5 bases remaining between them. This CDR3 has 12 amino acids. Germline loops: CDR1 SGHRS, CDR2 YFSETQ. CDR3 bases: TGCGCCAGCAGCTTCGATCACAATGAGCAGTTCTTC. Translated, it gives CASSFDHNEQFF.

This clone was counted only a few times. The CDR3, as DNA: TGTGCCAGCAGCTCTTCCTCAGGGACCGGGGAGCTGTTTTTT. Its translation: CASSSSSGTGELFF. The J gene is TRBJ2-2, the V gene TRBV7-9; tentatively, D is TRBD1 (5 bases). Between the trimmed V and J ends, which lost 4 bases and 5 bases, there was a span of 11 bases. This CDR3 comprises 14 residues. Germline V gene data show CDR1 as SEHNR and CDR2 as FQNEAQ (reference sequence).

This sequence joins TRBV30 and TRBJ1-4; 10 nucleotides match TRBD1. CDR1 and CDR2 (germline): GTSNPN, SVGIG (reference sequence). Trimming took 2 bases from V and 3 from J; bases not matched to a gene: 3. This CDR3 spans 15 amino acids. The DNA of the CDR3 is TGTGCCTGGAGTCCAGGACAGGGGGCTAATGAAAAACTGTTTTTT. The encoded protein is CAWSPGQGANEKLFF.

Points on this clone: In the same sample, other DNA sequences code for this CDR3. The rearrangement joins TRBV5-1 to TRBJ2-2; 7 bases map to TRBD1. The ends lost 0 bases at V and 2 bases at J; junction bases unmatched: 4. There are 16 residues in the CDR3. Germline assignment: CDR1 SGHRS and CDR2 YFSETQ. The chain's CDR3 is CASSLAGTVNTGELFF. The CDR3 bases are TGCGCCAGCAGCTTGGCCGGGACAGTCAACACCGGGGAGCTGTTTTTT.

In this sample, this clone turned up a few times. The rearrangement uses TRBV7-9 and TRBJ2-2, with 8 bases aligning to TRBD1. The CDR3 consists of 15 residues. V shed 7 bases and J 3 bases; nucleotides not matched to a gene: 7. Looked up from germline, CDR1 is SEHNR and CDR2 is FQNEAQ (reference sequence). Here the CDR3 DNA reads TGTGCCAGCAAACTCAAGACAGGGGACACCGGGGAGCTGTTTTTT. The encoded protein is CASKLKTGDTGELFF.